This entry concerns a single T cell receptor (beta chain). This sample is drawn from a study of blood T cell repertoires in COVID-19. Under the authors' procedure: It was from reference gene primer amplification that nucleated cell counts were estimated. Some clones are missing from TCRdb's copy, which holds only in-frame ones; the method was immunoSEQ multiplex PCR. The V and J calls and clone size were taken over from that table, and D and trimming were inferred from the DNA. Here the sample spans about 250,000 clones, around 90% being singletons. V dropped 3 bases and J dropped 3; count of bases not matched to a gene: 11. The CDR3 is made up of 18 amino acids. Looked up from germline, CDR1 is KGHSH and CDR2 is LQKENI.

The rearrangement uses TRBV18 and TRBJ1-1; 12 bases line up with TRBD1. What was sequenced was peripheral blood. This sequence was found in a young man with active or convalescent COVID-19. This chain's CDR3 is CASSPLLGTGGLDTEAFF. The CDR3 nucleotides are TGTGCCAGCTCACCCCTCTTAGGGACAGGGGGCTTGGACACTGAAGCTTTCTTT.